This TCR beta chain was recovered during a study of OX40 agonist ivuxolimab in advanced cancers. The overall study: Earlier treatment with anti-PD-1, anti-PD-L1 or anti-CTLA-4 was permitted, and over 35% had received some. Three patients showed partial responses: one hepatocellular carcinoma and two cutaneous melanoma cases.

Deletions cut 4 bases from V and 5 bases from J, with 11 bases between. This CDR3 has 14 amino acids. Germline assignment: CDR1 LGHNA and CDR2 YNFKEQ. The table came from immunoSEQ multiplex PCR; TCRdb's copy has only in-frame clones and leaves some out. Of some 15,000 clones listed, about 89% are singletons. Concerning this clone: Its antigen is not identified.

Study outcomes and limitations: Within 6 weeks, CD4+ and CD8+ blood T cells expanded clonally at 0.1 to 3.0 mg/kg. CD8+ T cells were the subset that, on average, had more expanded clones than CD4+.

The sample was CD4+ or CD8+ T cells sorted from blood, taken in a trial of the OX40 agonist ivuxolimab. The source is an adult with an advanced solid tumor such as melanoma, head and neck, liver or kidney cancer. The rearrangement links TRBV4-2 to TRBJ2-2; D may be TRBD1 (5 bases). This CDR3 is CASSPQGSTGELFF. Written as DNA, the CDR3 is TGTGCCAGCAGCCCCCAGGGTTCTACCGGGGAGCTGTTTTTT.